Listed below are T cell receptor beta chains from one sample, sequenced in a study of T cells in Graves' hyperthyroidism and ophthalmopathy. Each CDR3 protein gets one entry after TCRdb re-called the multiplex PCR reads with MiXCR. Here the sample spans about 420,000 distinct CDR3 sequences, about 13% being singletons. The sample consisted of blood. These receptor sequences come from a woman aged 18-30 years with Graves' hyperthyroidism. CDR3s include the opening cysteine and the closing phenylalanine or tryptophan.

J gene	V gene	CDR3 protein
TRBJ2-7	TRBV29-1	CSVRWLGQPYEQYF
TRBJ2-7	TRBV20-1	CSARDDTSYEQYF
TRBJ2-3	TRBV28	CASRIGTGTDTQYF
TRBJ1-1	TRBV19	CASRNRGMNTEAFF
TRBJ2-7	TRBV14	CASSLDSLRGYEQYF
TRBJ2-7	TRBV7-2	CASSSKKVGEQYF
TRBJ2-1	TRBV5-1	CASSFRTGLSYNEQFF
TRBJ2-3	TRBV4-2	CASSREGDTRGTDTQYF
TRBJ2-3	TRBV2	CASSGPSGRDTDTQYF
TRBJ1-1	TRBV28	CASSLEGVAFF
TRBJ2-1	TRBV6-1	CASSEQELSSYNEQFF
TRBJ1-4	TRBV29-1	CSVLPGWGGAEKLFF
TRBJ1-5	TRBV3-1	CARSQGEGLQHF
TRBJ2-1	TRBV7-9	CASSPRMGFYNEQFF
TRBJ1-3	TRBV7-2	CASSQAYRTEYHSGNTIYF
TRBJ2-5	TRBV7-2	CASSLEVVQETQYF
TRBJ2-3	TRBV7-2	CASSLVGGFTDTQYF
TRBJ2-1	TRBV9	CASSVLGTSGMSEQFF
TRBJ1-4	TRBV11-2	CASSEQGGAEKLFF
TRBJ2-1	TRBV4-1	CASSHGFSSYNEQFF
TRBJ1-2	TRBV4-2	CASSQDRPGGYTF
TRBJ1-2	TRBV28	CASSLSGTGVGYGYTF
TRBJ2-7	TRBV29-1	CSVGQGTYEQYF
TRBJ2-7	TRBV20-1	CSAETSGRVEQYF
TRBJ2-6	TRBV7-2	CASSPRTSGRSRWANVLTF
TRBJ2-3	TRBV3-1	CASSQGLEPTDTQYF
TRBJ2-2	TRBV11-3	CASAQGSLGELFF